These 30 T cell receptor beta chains were sequenced from one sample in a study of T cell responses to AZD1222 COVID-19 vaccine. TCRdb keeps only in-frame clones here, not all; method: immunoSEQ multiplex PCR. The sample records more than 150,000 clones, about nine tenths being singletons. The sample consisted of peripheral blood, taken on day 0 of AZD1222 vaccination. All receptors come from an adult in good health.

The chain combines TRBV6-4 with TRBJ2-7; 7 nucleotides agree with TRBD2. This CDR3 contains 15 residues. CDR1 MRHNA and CDR2 SNTAGT come from the germline V gene. J lost 0 bases, V lost 4 bases, and 6 bases had no gene match. The chain's CDR3 is CASSVASGPSYEQYF. CDR3 nucleotides: TGTGCCAGCAGTGTGGCTAGCGGCCCCTCCTACGAGCAGTACTTC.

The V gene is TRBV9, the J gene TRBJ1-6, with D hard to call. This CDR3 is built from 17 residues. Per the germline V gene, CDR1 is SGDLS and CDR2 is YYNGEE. Deletions cut 3 bases from V and 7 bases from J, with 20 bases between. The CDR3 region has the DNA TGTGCCAGCAGCGCGAGCATTGCCGGGAGTCCAAATTCACCCCTCCACTTT. Translation gives CASSASIAGSPNSPLHF.

The chain has TRBV28 and TRBJ1-4, with 7 positions matching TRBD1. Trimming took 6 bases from V and 3 from J; bases not matched to a gene: 7. Germline V gene data show CDR1 as MDHEN and CDR2 as SYDVKM. This CDR3 has 15 amino acids. The CDR3 sequence is CASRSPTGPNEKLFF. The CDR3 bases are TGTGCCAGCAGATCTCCGACAGGGCCTAATGAAAAACTGTTTTTT. The full variable domain, in which reference TRBV28 and TRBJ1-4 provide the parts outside the CDR3, is DVKVTQSSRYLVKRTGEKVFLECVQDMDHENMFWYRQDPGLGLRLIYFSYDVKMKEKGDIPEGYSVSREKKERFSLILESASTNQTSMYLCASRSPTGPNEKLFFGSGTQLSVL.

The chain recombines TRBV6-5 with TRBJ1-5; D is ambiguous. Trimming left V 5 bases short and J 6 bases short, with 11 bases between. The length of the CDR3 is 13 residues. Germline V gene data show CDR1 as MNHEY and CDR2 as SVGAGI. The CDR3 reads CASSQREGQPQHF. CDR3 bases: TGTGCCAGCAGTCAACGGGAGGGTCAGCCCCAGCATTTT.

This clone was picked up one time. This rearrangement joins TRBV6-6 to TRBJ1-6; possibly TRBD1 for D (5 bases). Per the germline V gene, CDR1 is MNHNY and CDR2 is SVGAGI (reference sequence). The V gene lost 6 bases and the J gene lost 3 bases, with 9 bases spanning the gap. CDR3 length equals 14 residues. The CDR3 reads CASSQGLYNSPLHF. The CDR3 nucleotides read TGTGCCAGCAGCCAGGGCCTCTATAATTCACCCCTCCACTTT.

The chain recombines TRBV5-4 with TRBJ1-4, with a possible D match to TRBD1 (5 bases). The CDR3 spans 14 residues. The germline CDR1 and CDR2 sequences are SGHNT and YYREEE (reference sequence). Trimming removed 2 bases from V and 4 bases from J, with 9 bases in between. CDR3 nucleotides: TGTGCCAGCAGCTTCGGGGGGAGTAATGAAAAACTGTTTTTT. Protein product: CASSFGGSNEKLFF.

This clone has more than one count but fewer than ten. The chain employs TRBV11-3 and TRBJ1-2, with TRBD1 matching 10 bases. Germline V CDR1 and CDR2: SGHNT, YENEEA. This CDR3 comprises 15 residues. V lost 5 bases, J lost 2 bases, and 5 bases stayed unmatched. CDR3 DNA sequence: TGTGCCAGCAGCATTAGGGACAGGGGCAACTATGGCTACACCTTC. Translated, it gives CASSIRDRGNYGYTF. Filled out from reference TRBV11-3 and TRBJ1-2, the complete variable domain reads EAGVVQSPRYKIIEKKQPVAFWCNPISGHNTLYWYLQNLGQGPELLIRYENEEAVDDSQLPKDRFSAERLKGVDSTLKIQPAELGDSAVYLCASSIRDRGNYGYTFGSGTRLTVV.

V usage is TRBV27 and J usage is TRBJ1-4; a possible D gene is TRBD1 (5 bases). The CDR3 consists of 14 residues. Germline values: CDR1 MNHEY, CDR2 SMNVEV (reference sequence). V dropped 3 bases and J dropped 5 bases, with 10 bases sitting between them. In nucleotides, the CDR3 is TGTGCCAGCAGTTTGCAGGGACTAAATGAAAAACTGTTTTTT. This sequence encodes CASSLQGLNEKLFF.

The CDR3: CSVGGQANSNQPQHF. The CDR3 region has the DNA TGCAGCGTGGGGGGACAAGCAAATAGCAATCAGCCCCAGCATTTT. This chain uses TRBV29-1 with TRBJ1-5; tentatively, D is TRBD1 (6 bases). Germline CDR1 reads SQVTM; CDR2 reads ANQGSEA. The CDR3 covers 15 residues. The germline V and J ends were trimmed by 6 bases and 0 bases, with 15 bases remaining between them.

The chain combines TRBV6-2 or TRBV6-3 with TRBJ1-3; tentative D call: TRBD1 (5 bases). Germline CDR1 and CDR2: MNHEY and SVGEGT. This CDR3 spans 12 amino acids. Deletions cut 0 bases from V and 14 bases from J, with 11 bases between. In nucleotides, the CDR3 is TGTGCCAGCAGTTACTCCCAGGGCCGGGTATATTTT. Translated: CASSYSQGRVYF.

About this clone itself: Other nucleotide sequences from this sample produce the same CDR3. The rearrangement links TRBV3-1 (or the pseudogene TRBV3-2) to TRBJ2-5, with a possible D match to TRBD1 (6 bases). Germline V gene lookup returns CDR1 LGHDT and CDR2 YNNKEL (reference sequence). This CDR3 has 14 amino acids. V gave up 4 bases and J gave up 0 bases, with 9 bases separating them. The CDR3 region is CASSPRTDQETQYF. DNA for the CDR3: TGTGCCAGCAGCCCGCGGACAGACCAAGAGACCCAGTACTTC.

The chain carries TRBV5-1 and TRBJ1-1; D is possibly TRBD1 (5 bases). Trimming shortened V by 1 base and J by 2 bases, and 12 bases separated the two germline ends. This CDR3 spans 15 amino acids. CDR1 is SGHRS and CDR2 is YFSETQ in the germline V gene. Here the CDR3 reads CASSLSWGSNTEAFF. CDR3 sequence (DNA): TGCGCCAGCAGCTTGTCCTGGGGCTCCAACACTGAAGCTTTCTTT.

This clone has only one observation. The chain has TRBV5-6 and TRBJ1-4; D gene ambiguous. The CDR3 spans 15 residues. Trimming removed 1 base from V and 0 bases from J, with 7 bases in between. The germline CDR1 and CDR2 sequences are SGHDT and YYEEEE. CDR3 sequence: CASSLYPATNEKLFF. The CDR3 DNA follows: TGTGCCAGCAGCTTGTACCCAGCAACTAATGAAAAACTGTTTTTT.

The table lists this clone with a count of one. This chain connects TRBV3-1 (or the pseudogene TRBV3-2) to TRBJ1-2; D is ambiguous. Germline lookup yields CDR1 LGHDT and CDR2 YNNKEL (reference sequence). Trimming took 0 bases from V and 4 from J, leaving 9 bases between them. This CDR3 has 14 amino acids. The CDR3: CASSQEGSVYGYTF. The CDR3 region has the DNA TGTGCCAGCAGCCAAGAAGGGTCCGTCTATGGCTACACCTTC.

The chain uses TRBV5-5 and TRBJ1-6; D is uncertain. CDR1 and CDR2 (germline): SGHKS, YYEKEE (reference sequence). CDR3 length: 16 amino acids. Trimming removed 2 bases at V and 7 bases at J, with 16 bases between. This CDR3 reads CASSFGPSAQNSPLHF. The DNA of the CDR3 is TGTGCCAGCAGCTTTGGGCCCTCTGCGCAGAATTCACCCCTCCACTTT.

CDR3 sequence (DNA): TGTGCCAGCACTAGCGGGGGGGCCTCAAATGAGCAGTTCTTC. Protein: CASTSGGASNEQFF. V gene TRBV6-6 combines with J gene TRBJ2-1; 12 bases are shared with TRBD2. The CDR3 has 14 amino acids. In germline, CDR1 is MNHNY, CDR2 SVGAGI (reference sequence). The V gene end was trimmed by 7 bases and the J gene end by 7 bases; junction bases not matched to a gene: 5.

This clone appeared a single time. V is TRBV7-9 and J is TRBJ2-3; the match to TRBD2 covers 7 bases. Germline CDR1 SEHNR, CDR2 FQNEAQ (reference sequence). The CDR3 consists of 17 residues. Unmatched junction bases numbered 12, after V lost 5 bases and J lost 1 base. The CDR3 DNA is TGTGCCAGCAGCCCCGGTTCCGCGGGGGACCGCACAGATACGCAGTATTTT. Translation: CASSPGSAGDRTDTQYF. Drawing the rest from reference TRBV7-9 and TRBJ2-3, the complete variable domain is DTGVSQNPRHKITKRGQNVTFRCDPISEHNRLYWYRQTLGQGPEFLTYFQNEAQLEKSRLLSDRFSAERPKGSFSTLEIQRTEQGDSAMYLCASSPGSAGDRTDTQYFGPGTRLTVL.

The CDR3 protein is CASSFRLAGGPYTGELFF. The CDR3 DNA follows: TGTGCCAGCAGCTTCCGACTAGCGGGGGGGCCGTACACCGGGGAGCTGTTTTTT. J is TRBJ2-2 and V is TRBV7-6, with 14 nucleotides matching TRBD2. Germline values: CDR1 SGHVS, CDR2 FNYEAQ. The CDR3 is 18 residues long. Losses at the gene ends were 3 bases for V and 3 bases for J; bases not matched to a gene: 6.

CDR3 nucleotides: TGTGCCAGCAGCCCTAACAGGGTTCAGCCCCAGCATTTT. It is translated as CASSPNRVQPQHF. The rearrangement uses TRBV12-3 or TRBV12-4 and TRBJ1-5; D might be TRBD1 (6 bases). Trimming left V 6 bases short and J 6 bases short, with 12 bases between. This CDR3 region has 13 residues.

The count of this clone is one. The chain employs TRBV6-5 and TRBJ1-1; D gene uncertain. CDR1 MNHEY and CDR2 SVGAGI come from the germline V gene. The CDR3 contains 13 residues. With 7 bases removed from V and 1 base from J, the gap between germline ends came to 10 bases. CDR3 sequence reads: CASTSTTNTEAFF. The CDR3 coding sequence is TGTGCCAGCACCAGTACAACGAACACTGAAGCTTTCTTT.

The chain combines TRBV28 with TRBJ1-2; D not certain. The CDR3 has 12 residues. Germline V gives CDR1 MDHEN, CDR2 SYDVKM. V was shortened by 7 bases and J by 1 base, with 7 bases between the two germline ends. The CDR3, as DNA: TGTGCCAGCATCAAGGTTAACTATGGCTACACCTTC. Protein sequence: CASIKVNYGYTF.

V gene TRBV5-8 combines with J gene TRBJ2-3, with 7 positions matching TRBD2. CDR1 and CDR2 (germline): SGHTS, YDEGEE. This CDR3 comprises 13 residues. V shed 2 bases, J shed 5 bases, and the junction held 2 bases outside the gene matches. The CDR3 nucleotides read TGTGCCAGCAGCTTTGGGGGGGGAGATACGCAGTATTTT. Encoded protein: CASSFGGGDTQYF.

The chain recombines TRBV2 with TRBJ1-1; TRBD1 might be the D (5 bases). V was trimmed by 3 bases and J by 0 bases, leaving 8 bases between them. The CDR3 runs to 14 residues. Germline V gene lookup returns CDR1 SNHLY and CDR2 FYNNEI. CDR3 residues: CASSDSGLNTEAFF. The DNA of the CDR3 is TGTGCCAGCAGTGATTCAGGGCTGAACACTGAAGCTTTCTTT. Combining the CDR3 with reference TRBV2 and TRBJ1-1 gives the whole variable domain EPEVTQTPSHQVTQMGQEVILRCVPISNHLYFYWYRQILGQKVEFLVSFYNNEISEKSEIFDDQFSVERPDGSNFTLKIRSTKLEDSAMYFCASSDSGLNTEAFFGQGTRLTVV.

The rearrangement links TRBV15 to TRBJ2-2; 10 bases match TRBD2. V shed 3 bases, J shed 6 bases, and the junction held 1 base outside the gene matches. The CDR3 consists of 14 residues. Germline CDR1 LNHNV, CDR2 YYDKDF (reference sequence). The CDR3 DNA reads as TGTGCCACCAGCAGGAGCGGGAGGGCCGGGGAGCTGTTTTTT. This gives the protein CATSRSGRAGELFF.

The chain links TRBV28 to TRBJ1-1; 7 bases map to TRBD1. Germline trimming cut 4 bases from V and 4 bases from J; bases unmatched to any gene: 9. The CDR3 length is 15 residues. Per the germline V gene, CDR1 is MDHEN and CDR2 is SYDVKM. The DNA for the CDR3 is TGTGCCAGCAGTTCCCAAGAGGGGGCAGTCACTGAAGCTTTCTTT. Protein: CASSSQEGAVTEAFF.

The chain joins TRBV5-1 to TRBJ2-2, with D maybe TRBD1 (6 bases). The CDR3 is 15 residues long. The V end lost 1 base, the J end lost 6 bases, and 13 bases lay between the germline ends. In germline, CDR1 is SGHRS, CDR2 YFSETQ. The CDR3 nucleotides are TGCGCCAGCAGCTTGAGGGCAGGGGATCCCGGGGAGCTGTTTTTT. This translates into CASSLRAGDPGELFF.

The chain combines TRBV5-1 with TRBJ2-7, with TRBD1 matching 12 bases. The CDR3 is made up of 18 amino acids. V lost 1 base and J lost 3; bases outside the gene matches: 11. Germline assignment: CDR1 SGHRS and CDR2 YFSETQ. CDR3 amino acids: CASSLWEGTGGRSYEQYF. The CDR3 DNA sequence: TGCGCCAGCAGCTTGTGGGAGGGGACAGGGGGCCGGAGCTACGAGCAGTACTTC.

The genes are TRBV28 and TRBJ1-5, with TRBD1 matching 10 bases. Per the germline V gene, CDR1 is MDHEN and CDR2 is SYDVKM. V was clipped by 6 bases and J by 2 bases; unmatched bases: 4. This CDR3 has 15 residues. The CDR3 protein is CASSRDRGGNQPQHF. Written as DNA, the CDR3 is TGTGCCAGCAGCAGGGACAGGGGAGGCAATCAGCCCCAGCATTTT. The entire variable domain, with the rest obtained from reference TRBV28 and TRBJ1-5, is as follows: DVKVTQSSRYLVKRTGEKVFLECVQDMDHENMFWYRQDPGLGLRLIYFSYDVKMKEKGDIPEGYSVSREKKERFSLILESASTNQTSMYLCASSRDRGGNQPQHFGDGTRLSIL.

This clone has a single count. V usage is TRBV7-2 and J usage is TRBJ2-5, with TRBD2 matching over 8 bases. CDR3 length equals 17 residues. Trimming cost V 0 bases and J 1 base; bases outside gene matches: 7. The germline gives CDR1 SGHTA, CDR2 FQGNSA. The CDR3 loop reads CASSLAGIAGTQETQYF. The CDR3 region has the DNA TGTGCCAGCAGCTTAGCGGGGATAGCGGGGACCCAAGAGACCCAGTACTTC.

This chain connects TRBV5-5 to TRBJ1-5; 7 bases agree with TRBD1. Trimming took 3 bases from V and 5 from J; bases not matched to a gene: 2. In germline, CDR1 is SGHKS, CDR2 YYEKEE (reference sequence). This CDR3 contains 13 residues. The CDR3 sequence: CASSWDSHQPQHF. The CDR3 DNA follows: TGTGCCAGCAGCTGGGACAGCCATCAGCCCCAGCATTTT.